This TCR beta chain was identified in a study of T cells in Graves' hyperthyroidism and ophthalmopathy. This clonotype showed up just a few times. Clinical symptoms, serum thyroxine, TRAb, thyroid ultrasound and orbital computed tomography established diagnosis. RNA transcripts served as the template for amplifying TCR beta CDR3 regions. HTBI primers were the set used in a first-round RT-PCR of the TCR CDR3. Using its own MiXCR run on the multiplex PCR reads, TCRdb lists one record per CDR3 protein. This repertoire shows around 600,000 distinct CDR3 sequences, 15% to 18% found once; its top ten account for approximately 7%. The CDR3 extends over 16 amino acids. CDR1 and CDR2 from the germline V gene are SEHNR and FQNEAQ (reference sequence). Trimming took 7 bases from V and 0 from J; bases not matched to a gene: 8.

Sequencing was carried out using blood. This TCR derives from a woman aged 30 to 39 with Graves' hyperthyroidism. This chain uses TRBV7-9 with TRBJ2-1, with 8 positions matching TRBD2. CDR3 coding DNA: TGTGCCAGCACAGAGCCCGGGACTAGCTCCTACAATGAGCAGTTCTTC. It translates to CASTEPGTSSYNEQFF. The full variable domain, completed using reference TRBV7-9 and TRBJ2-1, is DTGVSQNPRHKITKRGQNVTFRCDPISEHNRLYWYRQTLGQGPEFLTYFQNEAQLEKSRLLSDRFSAERPKGSFSTLEIQRTEQGDSAMYLCASTEPGTSSYNEQFFGPGTRLTVL.